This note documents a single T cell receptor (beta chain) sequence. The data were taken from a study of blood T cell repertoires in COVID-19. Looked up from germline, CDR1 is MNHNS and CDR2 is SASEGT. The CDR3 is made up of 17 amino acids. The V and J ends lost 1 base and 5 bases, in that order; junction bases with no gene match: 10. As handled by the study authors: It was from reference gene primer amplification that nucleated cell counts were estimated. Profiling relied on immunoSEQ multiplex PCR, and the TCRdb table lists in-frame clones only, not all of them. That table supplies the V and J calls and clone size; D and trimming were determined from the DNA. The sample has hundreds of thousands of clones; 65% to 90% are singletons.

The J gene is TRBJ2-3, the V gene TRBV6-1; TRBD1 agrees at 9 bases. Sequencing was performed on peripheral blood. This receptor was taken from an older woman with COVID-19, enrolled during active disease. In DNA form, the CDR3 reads TGTGCCAGCAGTGAAGTGACAGGGACAGGGAGGGGAGATACGCAGTATTTT. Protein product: CASSEVTGTGRGDTQYF.